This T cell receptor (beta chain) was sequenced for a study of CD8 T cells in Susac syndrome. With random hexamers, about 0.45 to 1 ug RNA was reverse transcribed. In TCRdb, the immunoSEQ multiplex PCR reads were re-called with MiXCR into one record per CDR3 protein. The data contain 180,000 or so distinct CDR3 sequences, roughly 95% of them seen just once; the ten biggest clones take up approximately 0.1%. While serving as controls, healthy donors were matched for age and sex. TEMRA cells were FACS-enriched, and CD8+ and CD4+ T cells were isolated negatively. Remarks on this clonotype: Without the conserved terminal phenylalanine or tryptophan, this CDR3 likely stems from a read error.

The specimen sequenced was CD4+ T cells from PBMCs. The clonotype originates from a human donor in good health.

Written as DNA, the CDR3 is TGTGCCTGGGGACGGAGAAATGAGCAGTTCCTC. It is translated as CAWGRRNEQFL. V gene TRBV30 combines with J gene TRBJ2-1; D is uncertain. The V gene lost 5 bases and the J gene lost 7 bases, with 9 bases spanning the gap. Germline assignment: CDR1 GTSNPN and CDR2 SVGIG (reference sequence). This CDR3 has 11 residues.